This is a list of T cell receptor beta chains from one sample in a study of T cell changes during pregnancy in multiple sclerosis. Sequencing was performed with immunoSEQ multiplex PCR; in TCRdb, only in-frame clones are kept and a portion is missing. Of tens of thousands of clones in the sample, around 92% were seen once. The input for sequencing was CD4+ T cells from peripheral blood mononuclear cells, taken after pregnancy. The receptors derive from a female donor in good health, enrolled as a control in a pregnancy study. Both conserved end residues are part of each CDR3. D genes are given only for firm matches. Some rows have no size entry. The others give once, few or many, or a class for an expanded clone.

d_gene: TRBD1
v_gene: TRBV5-4
abundance: .
j_gene: TRBJ2-1
CDR3aa: CASGTGAGSYNEQFF
CDR3nt: TGTGCCAGCGGGACAGGGGCGGGGTCCTACAATGAGCAGTTCTTC

d_gene: .
v_gene: TRBV7-3
abundance: .
j_gene: TRBJ2-1
CDR3aa: CASSIGQGTYNEQFF
CDR3nt: TGTGCCAGCAGCATTGGGCAGGGCACCTACAATGAGCAGTTCTTC

d_gene: .
v_gene: TRBV25-1
abundance: .
j_gene: TRBJ1-1
CDR3aa: CASSLRQVSEAFF
CDR3nt: TGTGCCAGCAGTCTCAGACAGGTATCTGAAGCTTTCTTT

d_gene: .
v_gene: TRBV11-3
abundance: .
j_gene: TRBJ1-6
CDR3aa: CASSLDGRSNSPLHF
CDR3nt: TGTGCCAGCAGCTTAGATGGCAGATCCAATTCACCCCTCCACTTT

d_gene: TRBD1
v_gene: TRBV7-8
abundance: .
j_gene: TRBJ1-2
CDR3aa: CASSLSGGGIAIYGYTF
CDR3nt: TGTGCCAGCAGCTTATCAGGGGGCGGAATTGCCATCTATGGCTACACCTTC

d_gene: .
v_gene: TRBV7-2
abundance: once
j_gene: TRBJ1-5
CDR3aa: CASSVGRGPYQPQHF
CDR3nt: TGTGCCAGCAGCGTAGGCCGAGGCCCTTATCAGCCCCAGCATTTT

d_gene: TRBD1
v_gene: TRBV5-8
abundance: .
j_gene: TRBJ1-6
CDR3aa: CASSIGTGGPYNSPLHF
CDR3nt: TGTGCCAGCAGCATCGGGACAGGGGGGCCCTATAATTCACCCCTCCACTTT

d_gene: .
v_gene: TRBV10-3
abundance: few
j_gene: TRBJ1-1
CDR3aa: CAITLTVNTEAFF
CDR3nt: TGTGCCATCACCCTGACAGTGAACACTGAAGCTTTCTTT

d_gene: TRBD1
v_gene: TRBV19
abundance: once
j_gene: TRBJ2-7
CDR3aa: CASSINPGTGVTYEQYF
CDR3nt: TGTGCCAGTAGTATAAACCCAGGGACAGGAGTAACCTACGAGCAGTACTTC

d_gene: TRBD1
v_gene: TRBV5-1
abundance: .
j_gene: TRBJ1-5
CDR3aa: CASSLRTGSDQPQHF
CDR3nt: TGCGCCAGCAGCCTACGGACAGGGAGCGATCAGCCCCAGCATTTT

d_gene: TRBD2
v_gene: TRBV7-3
abundance: .
j_gene: TRBJ2-1
CDR3aa: CASSRGGAREQFF
CDR3nt: TGTGCCAGCAGCCGCGGGGGGGCCAGGGAGCAGTTCTTC

d_gene: .
v_gene: TRBV20-1
abundance: once
j_gene: TRBJ2-5
CDR3aa: CSASQQETQYF
CDR3nt: TGCAGTGCTAGCCAGCAAGAGACCCAGTACTTC

d_gene: .
v_gene: TRBV5-5
abundance: .
j_gene: TRBJ2-5
CDR3aa: CASTRGGQETQYF
CDR3nt: TGTGCCAGCACCCGAGGGGGTCAAGAGACCCAGTACTTC

d_gene: .
v_gene: TRBV4-1
abundance: .
j_gene: TRBJ2-1
CDR3aa: CASSQDLAEQFF
CDR3nt: TGCGCCAGCAGCCAAGATCTGGCAGAGCAGTTCTTC

d_gene: TRBD1
v_gene: TRBV6-6
abundance: .
j_gene: TRBJ1-1
CDR3aa: CASRPARGTWNTEAFF
CDR3nt: TGTGCCAGCAGGCCGGCCAGGGGGACCTGGAACACTGAAGCTTTCTTT

d_gene: TRBD1
v_gene: TRBV7-8
abundance: .
j_gene: TRBJ2-7
CDR3aa: CASSVQGQHSYEQYF
CDR3nt: TGTGCCAGCAGCGTTCAGGGACAGCACTCCTACGAGCAGTACTTC

d_gene: .
v_gene: TRBV6-1
abundance: .
j_gene: TRBJ1-2
CDR3aa: CASSPGTSNYGYTF
CDR3nt: TGTGCCAGCAGCCCGGGTACTTCTAACTATGGCTACACCTTC

d_gene: TRBD1
v_gene: TRBV14
abundance: .
j_gene: TRBJ1-4
CDR3aa: CASSRPGQGDEKLFF
CDR3nt: TGTGCCAGCAGCCGACCGGGACAGGGAGATGAAAAACTGTTTTTT

d_gene: .
v_gene: TRBV9
abundance: .
j_gene: TRBJ2-3
CDR3aa: CASAGPQILDTQYF
CDR3nt: TGTGCCAGCGCGGGACCCCAAATCCTAGATACGCAGTATTTT

d_gene: TRBD1
v_gene: TRBV5-1
abundance: .
j_gene: TRBJ2-7
CDR3aa: CASSSGTVSYEQYF
CDR3nt: TGCGCCAGCAGCTCCGGGACAGTTTCCTACGAGCAGTACTTC

d_gene: .
v_gene: TRBV5-1
abundance: .
j_gene: TRBJ1-5
CDR3aa: CASSASGTPTQPQHF
CDR3nt: TGCGCCAGCAGTGCCTCCGGGACTCCCACTCAGCCCCAGCATTTT

d_gene: .
v_gene: TRBV6-1
abundance: .
j_gene: TRBJ1-4
CDR3aa: CASSVWGDGEKLFF
CDR3nt: TGTGCCAGCAGTGTTTGGGGAGACGGAGAAAAACTGTTTTTT

d_gene: TRBD1
v_gene: TRBV5-6
abundance: .
j_gene: TRBJ1-2
CDR3aa: CASSFSRTGNGYTF
CDR3nt: TGTGCCAGCAGCTTCTCAAGGACAGGGAATGGCTACACCTTC

d_gene: .
v_gene: TRBV9
abundance: .
j_gene: TRBJ2-7
CDR3aa: CASSVAGPSGYEQYF
CDR3nt: TGTGCCAGCAGCGTAGCAGGGCCGTCTGGCTACGAGCAGTACTTC

d_gene: .
v_gene: TRBV2
abundance: .
j_gene: TRBJ1-1
CDR3aa: CASNSRQYEAFF
CDR3nt: TGTGCCAGCAACTCCCGACAGTATGAAGCTTTCTTT

d_gene: TRBD1
v_gene: TRBV7-8
abundance: .
j_gene: TRBJ1-1
CDR3aa: CASSHRTGWATEAFF
CDR3nt: TGTGCCAGCAGCCATAGGACAGGGTGGGCCACTGAAGCTTTCTTT

d_gene: .
v_gene: TRBV7-5
abundance: .
j_gene: TRBJ2-7
CDR3aa: CARSLSRGGRYEQYF
CDR3nt: TGTGCCAGAAGCTTAAGTCGGGGAGGGAGGTACGAGCAGTACTTC

d_gene: .
v_gene: TRBV18
abundance: once
j_gene: TRBJ2-7
CDR3aa: CASSPNGGSYEQYF
CDR3nt: TGTGCCAGCTCACCAAACGGGGGCTCCTACGAGCAGTACTTC

d_gene: TRBD1
v_gene: TRBV14
abundance: .
j_gene: TRBJ1-1
CDR3aa: CASSPRQGPPRNTEAFF
CDR3nt: TGTGCCAGCAGCCCCAGACAGGGTCCCCCTCGGAACACTGAAGCTTTCTTT

d_gene: TRBD2
v_gene: TRBV5-1
abundance: .
j_gene: TRBJ2-7
CDR3aa: CASSANKPGLADFYEQYF
CDR3nt: TGCGCCAGCAGCGCTAATAAACCAGGACTAGCGGACTTCTACGAGCAGTACTTC

d_gene: .
v_gene: TRBV7-2
abundance: .
j_gene: TRBJ1-5
CDR3aa: CASSAGPGDLGPQHF
CDR3nt: TGTGCCAGCAGCGCGGGCCCTGGGGACTTAGGGCCCCAGCATTTT

d_gene: .
v_gene: TRBV27
abundance: few
j_gene: TRBJ2-5
CDR3aa: CASSFQGRWETQYF
CDR3nt: TGTGCCAGCAGTTTTCAGGGGCGATGGGAGACCCAGTACTTC

d_gene: .
v_gene: TRBV14
abundance: .
j_gene: TRBJ2-7
CDR3aa: CASSQDGAGAYEQYF
CDR3nt: TGTGCCAGCAGCCAAGATGGGGCAGGGGCCTACGAGCAGTACTTC

d_gene: TRBD1
v_gene: TRBV7-2
abundance: .
j_gene: TRBJ1-5
CDR3aa: CASSGRQGAGQPQHF
CDR3nt: TGTGCCAGCAGCGGCAGACAGGGGGCAGGTCAGCCCCAGCATTTT

d_gene: .
v_gene: TRBV5-6
abundance: .
j_gene: TRBJ2-5
CDR3aa: CASSFGQGGETQYF
CDR3nt: TGTGCCAGCAGCTTTGGGCAGGGGGGAGAGACCCAGTACTTC

d_gene: TRBD1
v_gene: TRBV9
abundance: .
j_gene: TRBJ2-7
CDR3aa: CASSRTGRGTGASYEQYF
CDR3nt: TGTGCCAGCAGCAGAACTGGTAGAGGGACAGGGGCATCCTACGAGCAGTACTTC

d_gene: TRBD1
v_gene: TRBV7-6
abundance: .
j_gene: TRBJ1-5
CDR3aa: CASSLGQGESGQPQHF
CDR3nt: TGTGCCAGCAGCTTAGGACAGGGTGAATCGGGGCAGCCCCAGCATTTT

d_gene: TRBD2
v_gene: TRBV29-1
abundance: .
j_gene: TRBJ2-2
CDR3aa: CSVGGLADGELFF
CDR3nt: TGCAGCGTTGGGGGACTAGCGGATGGGGAGCTGTTTTTT

d_gene: TRBD1
v_gene: TRBV5-1
abundance: .
j_gene: TRBJ1-4
CDR3aa: CASSLDLGTAEKLFF
CDR3nt: TGCGCCAGCAGCTTGGACCTCGGGACAGCCGAAAAACTGTTTTTT

d_gene: .
v_gene: TRBV30
abundance: few
j_gene: TRBJ1-5
CDR3aa: CAWRQGSNQPQHF
CDR3nt: TGTGCCTGGAGGCAGGGTAGCAATCAGCCCCAGCATTTT

d_gene: .
v_gene: TRBV7-9
abundance: .
j_gene: TRBJ1-4
CDR3aa: CASSRSLPTRTNEKLFF
CDR3nt: TGTGCCAGCAGCAGAAGTCTACCAACGCGGACTAATGAAAAACTGTTTTTT

d_gene: .
v_gene: TRBV7-7
abundance: .
j_gene: TRBJ2-1
CDR3aa: CASSPQGSYNEQFF
CDR3nt: TGTGCTAGCAGCCCCCAGGGCTCCTACAATGAGCAGTTCTTC

d_gene: .
v_gene: TRBV25-1
abundance: .
j_gene: TRBJ2-5
CDR3aa: CASSLGETQYF
CDR3nt: TGTGCCAGCAGTCTCGGAGAGACCCAGTACTTC

d_gene: TRBD1
v_gene: TRBV29-1
abundance: .
j_gene: TRBJ2-4
CDR3aa: CSVEGQGIDIQYF
CDR3nt: TGCAGCGTGGAGGGACAGGGAATAGACATTCAGTACTTC

d_gene: .
v_gene: TRBV11-2
abundance: .
j_gene: TRBJ2-1
CDR3aa: CASSLAYRYNEQFF
CDR3nt: TGTGCCAGCAGCTTAGCGTACCGGTACAATGAGCAGTTCTTC

d_gene: TRBD1
v_gene: TRBV6-5
abundance: .
j_gene: TRBJ1-2
CDR3aa: CASRPTGGRGYTF
CDR3nt: TGCGCCAGCAGACCGACAGGGGGCAGGGGCTACACCTTC

d_gene: TRBD1
v_gene: TRBV28
abundance: .
j_gene: TRBJ2-2
CDR3aa: CASTGTANTGELFF
CDR3nt: TGTGCCAGCACGGGGACAGCGAACACCGGGGAGCTGTTTTTT

d_gene: .
v_gene: TRBV6-1
abundance: .
j_gene: TRBJ2-5
CDR3aa: CASRYTQTQETQYF
CDR3nt: TGTGCCAGCAGGTACACTCAGACACAAGAGACCCAGTACTTC

d_gene: .
v_gene: TRBV9
abundance: .
j_gene: TRBJ1-1
CDR3aa: CASSPLPGNTEAFF
CDR3nt: TGTGCCAGCAGCCCCCTGCCCGGGAACACTGAAGCTTTCTTT